This T cell receptor (beta chain) was identified during a study of control samples from healthy donors and cancer patients. Generated by immunoSEQ multiplex PCR, the TCRdb table keeps only in-frame clones and is missing some. The table includes over 150,000 clones, nearly 96% detected once. V lost 3 bases to trimming and J lost 10 bases; unmatched junction nucleotides: 7. The germline V gene has CDR1 WSHSY and CDR2 SAAADI. The CDR3 is made up of 13 amino acids. The chain uses TRBV10-2 and TRBJ1-1; 8 bases agree with TRBD1. This clonotype originated in a woman between 25 and 40 years old in good health. Sequenced sample: blood. The CDR3 coding sequence is TGCGCCAGCAGTGATTGGACAGGGCTTCGAGCTTTCTTT. Translated: CASSDWTGLRAFF.